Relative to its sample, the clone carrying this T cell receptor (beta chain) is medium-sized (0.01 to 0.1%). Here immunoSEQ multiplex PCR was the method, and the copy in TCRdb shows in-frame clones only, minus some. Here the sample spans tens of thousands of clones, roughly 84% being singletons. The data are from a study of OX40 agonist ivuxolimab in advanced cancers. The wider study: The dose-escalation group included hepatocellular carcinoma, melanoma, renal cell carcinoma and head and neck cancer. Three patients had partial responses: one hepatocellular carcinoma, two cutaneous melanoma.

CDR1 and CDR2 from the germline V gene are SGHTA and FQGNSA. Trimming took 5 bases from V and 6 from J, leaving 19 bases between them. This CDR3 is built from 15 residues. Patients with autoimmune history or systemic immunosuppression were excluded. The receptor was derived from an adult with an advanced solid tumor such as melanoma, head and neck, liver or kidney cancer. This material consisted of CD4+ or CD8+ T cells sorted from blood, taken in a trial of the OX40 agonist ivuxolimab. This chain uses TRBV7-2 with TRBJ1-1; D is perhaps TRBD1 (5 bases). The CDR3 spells CASSRRQTERAEAFF. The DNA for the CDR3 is TGTGCCAGCAGCCGCCGACAGACCGAACGAGCTGAAGCTTTCTTT.